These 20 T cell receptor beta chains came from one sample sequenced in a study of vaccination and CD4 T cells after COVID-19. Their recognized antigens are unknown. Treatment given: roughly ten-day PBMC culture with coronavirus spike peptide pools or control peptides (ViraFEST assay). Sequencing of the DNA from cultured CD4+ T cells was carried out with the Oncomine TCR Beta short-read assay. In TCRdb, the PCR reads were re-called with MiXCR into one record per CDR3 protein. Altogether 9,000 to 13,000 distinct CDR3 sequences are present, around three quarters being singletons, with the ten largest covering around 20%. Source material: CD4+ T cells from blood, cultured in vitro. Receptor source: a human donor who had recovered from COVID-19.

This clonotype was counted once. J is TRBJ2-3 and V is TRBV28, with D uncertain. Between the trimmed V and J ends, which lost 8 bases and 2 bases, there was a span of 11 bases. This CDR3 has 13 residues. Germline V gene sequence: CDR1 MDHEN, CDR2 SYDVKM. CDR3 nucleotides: TGTGCCAGCGGGCGCTCGCCCACAGATACGCAGTATTTT. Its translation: CASGRSPTDTQYF.

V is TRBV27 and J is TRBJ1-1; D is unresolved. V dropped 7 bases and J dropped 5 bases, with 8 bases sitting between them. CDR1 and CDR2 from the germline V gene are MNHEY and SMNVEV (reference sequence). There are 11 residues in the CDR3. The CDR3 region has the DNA TGTGCCAGCAAGGAGAGGACTGAAGCTTTCTTT. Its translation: CASKERTEAFF.

CDR3 sequence (DNA): TGTGCCAGCAGCTTAGAGGGGAGAGGCTATGGCTACACCTTC. This encodes CASSLEGRGYGYTF. The chain recombines TRBV7-2 with TRBJ1-2, with D perhaps matching TRBD1 (5 bases). Germline assignment: CDR1 SGHTA and CDR2 FQGNSA. Trimming took off 1 base at V and 4 bases at J, with 10 bases between the two ends. This CDR3 region has 14 residues. The full variable domain, completed using reference TRBV7-2 and TRBJ1-2, is GAGVSQSPSNKVTEKGKDVELRCDPISGHTALYWYRQSLGQGLEFLIYFQGNSAPDKSGLPSDRFSAERTGGSVSTLTIQRTQQEDSAVYLCASSLEGRGYGYTFGSGTRLTVV.

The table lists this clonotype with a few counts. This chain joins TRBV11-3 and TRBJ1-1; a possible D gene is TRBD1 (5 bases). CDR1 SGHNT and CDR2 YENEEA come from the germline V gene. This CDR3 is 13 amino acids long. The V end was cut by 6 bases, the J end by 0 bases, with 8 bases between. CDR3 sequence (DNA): TGTGCCAGCAGTACAGGTATGAACACTGAAGCTTTCTTT. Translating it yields CASSTGMNTEAFF.

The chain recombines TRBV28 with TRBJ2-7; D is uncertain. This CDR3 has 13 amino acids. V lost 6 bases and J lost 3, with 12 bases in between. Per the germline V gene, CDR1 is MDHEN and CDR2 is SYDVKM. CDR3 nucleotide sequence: TGTGCCAGCAGCCCAATAATCAGCTACGAGCAGTACTTC. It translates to CASSPIISYEQYF.

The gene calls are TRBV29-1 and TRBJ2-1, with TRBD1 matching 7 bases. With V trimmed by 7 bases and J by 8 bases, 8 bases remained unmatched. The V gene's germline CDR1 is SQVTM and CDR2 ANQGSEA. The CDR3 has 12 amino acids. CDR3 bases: TGCAGCGCGGGACAGTCTAGGGATGAGCAGTTCTTC. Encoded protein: CSAGQSRDEQFF.

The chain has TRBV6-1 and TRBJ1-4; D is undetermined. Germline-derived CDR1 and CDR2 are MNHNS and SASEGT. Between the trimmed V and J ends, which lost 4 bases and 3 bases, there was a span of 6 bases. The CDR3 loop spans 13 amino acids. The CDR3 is CASSAKPNEKLFF. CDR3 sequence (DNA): TGTGCCAGCAGTGCGAAACCTAATGAAAAACTGTTTTTT.

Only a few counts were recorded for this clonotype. This chain's CDR3 is CASSYNLRTVNTEAFF. CDR3 sequence (DNA): TGTGCCAGCAGTTACAACCTTCGGACGGTGAACACTGAAGCTTTCTTT. The chain carries TRBV6-5 and TRBJ1-1; D unclear. The V gene lost 2 bases and the J gene lost 0 bases, with 13 bases spanning the gap. The CDR3 sequence is 16 residues long. In germline, CDR1 is MNHEY, CDR2 SVGAGI.

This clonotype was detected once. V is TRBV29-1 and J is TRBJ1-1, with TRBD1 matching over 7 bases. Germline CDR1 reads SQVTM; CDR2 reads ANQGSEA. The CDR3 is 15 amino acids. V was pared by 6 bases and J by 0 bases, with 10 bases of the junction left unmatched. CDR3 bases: TGCAGCGTCACACCGACAGGGTACATGAACACTGAAGCTTTCTTT. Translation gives CSVTPTGYMNTEAFF. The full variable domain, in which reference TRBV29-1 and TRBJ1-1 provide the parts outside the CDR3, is SAVISQKPSRDICQRGTSLTIQCQVDSQVTMMFWYRQQPGQSLTLIATANQGSEATYESGFVIDKFPISRPNLTFSTLTVSNMSPEDSSIYLCSVTPTGYMNTEAFFGQGTRLTVV.

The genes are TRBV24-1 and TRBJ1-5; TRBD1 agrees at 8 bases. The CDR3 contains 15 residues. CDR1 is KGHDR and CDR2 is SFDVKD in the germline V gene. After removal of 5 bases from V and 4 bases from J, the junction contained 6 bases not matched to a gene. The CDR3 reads CATSAPGQANQPQHF. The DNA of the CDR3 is TGTGCCACCAGTGCACCGGGACAGGCGAATCAGCCCCAGCATTTT.

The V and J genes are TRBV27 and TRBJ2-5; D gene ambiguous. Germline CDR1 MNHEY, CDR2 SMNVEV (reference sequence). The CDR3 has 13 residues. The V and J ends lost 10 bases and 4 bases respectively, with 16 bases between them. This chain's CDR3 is CAISDHQTETQYF. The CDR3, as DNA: TGTGCCATCTCGGACCACCAGACAGAGACCCAGTACTTC.

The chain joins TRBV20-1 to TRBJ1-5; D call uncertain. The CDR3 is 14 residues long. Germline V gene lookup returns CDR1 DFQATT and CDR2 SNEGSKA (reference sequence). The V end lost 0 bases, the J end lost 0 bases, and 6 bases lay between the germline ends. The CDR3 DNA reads TGCAGTGCTAGAGATGGGTTTAGCAATCAGCCCCAGCATTTT. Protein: CSARDGFSNQPQHF.

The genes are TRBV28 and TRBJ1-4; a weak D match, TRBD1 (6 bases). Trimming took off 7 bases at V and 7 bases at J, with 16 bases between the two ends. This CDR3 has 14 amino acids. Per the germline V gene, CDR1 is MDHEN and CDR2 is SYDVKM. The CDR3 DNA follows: TGTGCCAGCACTATACAGGGTTTTGGTGAAAAACTGTTTTTT. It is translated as CASTIQGFGEKLFF.

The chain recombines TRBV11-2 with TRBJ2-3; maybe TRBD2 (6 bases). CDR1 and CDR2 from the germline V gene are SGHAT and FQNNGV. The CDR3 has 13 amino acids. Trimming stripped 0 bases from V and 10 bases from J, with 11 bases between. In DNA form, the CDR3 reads TGTGCCAGCAGCTTAGACCGGGAGTGGGCGCAGTATTTT. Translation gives CASSLDREWAQYF.

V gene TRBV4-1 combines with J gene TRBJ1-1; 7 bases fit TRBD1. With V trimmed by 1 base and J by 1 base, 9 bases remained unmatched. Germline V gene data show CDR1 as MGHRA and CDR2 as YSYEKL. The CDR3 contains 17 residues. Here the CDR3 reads CASSQVTWGQTNTEAFF. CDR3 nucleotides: TGCGCCAGCAGCCAAGTTACATGGGGACAGACGAACACTGAAGCTTTCTTT.

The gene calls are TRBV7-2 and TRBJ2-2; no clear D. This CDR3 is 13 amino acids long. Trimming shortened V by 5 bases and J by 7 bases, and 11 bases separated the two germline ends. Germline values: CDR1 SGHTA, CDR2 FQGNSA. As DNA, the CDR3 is TGTGCCAGCAGCCTGTTCGGGTACGGGGAGCTGTTTTTT. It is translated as CASSLFGYGELFF.

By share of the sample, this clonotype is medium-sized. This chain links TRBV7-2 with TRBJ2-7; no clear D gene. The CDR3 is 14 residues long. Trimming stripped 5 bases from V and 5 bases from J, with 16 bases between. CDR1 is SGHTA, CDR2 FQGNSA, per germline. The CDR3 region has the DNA TGTGCCAGCAGCGAATATTTAAGGATCGACGAGCAGTACTTC. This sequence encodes CASSEYLRIDEQYF.

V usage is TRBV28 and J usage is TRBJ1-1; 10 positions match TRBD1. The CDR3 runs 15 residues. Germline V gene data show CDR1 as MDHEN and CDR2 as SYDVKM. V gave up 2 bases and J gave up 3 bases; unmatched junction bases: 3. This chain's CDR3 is CASSLIDRGHTEAFF. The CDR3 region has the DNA TGTGCCAGCAGTTTAATCGACAGGGGGCACACTGAAGCTTTCTTT. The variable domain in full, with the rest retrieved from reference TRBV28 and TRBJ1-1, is DVKVTQSSRYLVKRTGEKVFLECVQDMDHENMFWYRQDPGLGLRLIYFSYDVKMKEKGDIPEGYSVSREKKERFSLILESASTNQTSMYLCASSLIDRGHTEAFFGQGTRLTVV.

The CDR3 DNA reads as TGTGCCAGCAGCTCAGGGACAGGGCGGGAGGACACTGAAGCTTTCTTT. This codes for CASSSGTGREDTEAFF. The V call is TRBV7-6, the J call TRBJ1-1; TRBD1 matches at 9 bases. Germline CDR1 SGHVS, CDR2 FNYEAQ. The CDR3 is made up of 16 amino acids. The trim removed 4 bases at V and 3 bases at J, leaving 9 bases unmatched.

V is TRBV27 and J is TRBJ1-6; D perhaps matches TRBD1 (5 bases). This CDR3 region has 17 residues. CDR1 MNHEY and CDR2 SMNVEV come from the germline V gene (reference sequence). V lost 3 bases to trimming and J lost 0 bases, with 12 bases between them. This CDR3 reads CASSFQGPSSYNSPLHF. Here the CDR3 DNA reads TGTGCCAGCAGTTTTCAGGGACCCAGCTCCTATAATTCACCCCTCCACTTT.